The text below deals with one T cell receptor beta chain. This specimen comes from a study of blood T cell repertoires in COVID-19. V was shortened by 3 bases and J by 4 bases, with 12 bases between the two germline ends. The CDR3 runs to 13 residues. The V gene's germline CDR1 is DFQATT and CDR2 SNEGSKA (reference sequence). Libraries were prepared by immunoSEQ multiplex PCR; TCRdb keeps only in-frame clonotypes and omits some of them. The sample has about 380,000 clones, 90% seen once. The J gene is TRBJ1-1, the V gene TRBV20-1; no clear D. Source material: peripheral blood. The TCR originated in a man in his late teens or twenties with active or convalescent COVID-19. The DNA for the CDR3 is TGCAGTGCTAGTCAGTTCGATGCCACTGAAGCTTTCTTT. Protein product: CSASQFDATEAFF.